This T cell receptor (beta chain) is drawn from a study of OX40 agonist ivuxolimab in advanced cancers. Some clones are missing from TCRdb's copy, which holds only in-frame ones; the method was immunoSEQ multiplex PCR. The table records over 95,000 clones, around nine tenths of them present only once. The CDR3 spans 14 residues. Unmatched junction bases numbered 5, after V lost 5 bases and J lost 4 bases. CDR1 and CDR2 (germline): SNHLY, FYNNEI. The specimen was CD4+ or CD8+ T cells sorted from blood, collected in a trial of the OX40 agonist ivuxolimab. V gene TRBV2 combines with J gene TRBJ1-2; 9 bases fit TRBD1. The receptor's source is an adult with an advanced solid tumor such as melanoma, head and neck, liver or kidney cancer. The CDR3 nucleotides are TGTGCCAGCAGTCCGGACAGGGGTGCCTATGGCTACACCTTC. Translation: CASSPDRGAYGYTF.